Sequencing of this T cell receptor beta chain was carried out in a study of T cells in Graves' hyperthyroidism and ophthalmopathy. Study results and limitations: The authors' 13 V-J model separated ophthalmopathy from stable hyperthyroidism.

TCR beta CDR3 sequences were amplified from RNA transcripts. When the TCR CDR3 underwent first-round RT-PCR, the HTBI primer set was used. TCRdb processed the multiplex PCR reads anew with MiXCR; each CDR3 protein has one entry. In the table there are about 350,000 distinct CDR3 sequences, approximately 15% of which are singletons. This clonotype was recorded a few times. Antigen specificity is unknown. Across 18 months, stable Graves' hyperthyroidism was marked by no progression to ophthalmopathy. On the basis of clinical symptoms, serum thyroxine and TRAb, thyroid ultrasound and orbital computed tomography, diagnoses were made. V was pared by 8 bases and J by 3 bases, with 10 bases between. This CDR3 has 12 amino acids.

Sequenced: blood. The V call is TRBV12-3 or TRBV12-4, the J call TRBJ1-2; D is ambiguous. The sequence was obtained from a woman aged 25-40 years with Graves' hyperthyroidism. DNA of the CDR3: TGTGCCAGCCGGGGTATCTACTATGGCTACACCTTC. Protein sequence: CASRGIYYGYTF.